In this sample, the clone carrying this T cell receptor beta chain turned up many times. The source of the sample is a study of T-cell reconstitution after alpha-beta-depleted transplantation in children. CDR1 and CDR2 (germline): MNHEY, SMNVEV (reference sequence). The CDR3 runs 14 residues. V was shortened by 2 bases and J by 3 bases, with 8 bases between the two germline ends. Unique molecular identifiers were built into the TCRbeta library. Each CDR3 protein gets one entry after TCRdb re-called the PCR reads with MiXCR. The profile shows over 450,000 distinct CDR3 sequences, roughly a tenth of them singletons.

J is TRBJ2-4 and V is TRBV27, with D uncertain. The receptor was derived from a child aged 2 to 15 with inherited bone marrow failure, due to receive a stem cell transplant. Sequencing was performed on PBMCs, taken before TCRalphabeta/CD19-depleted stem cell transplant. The CDR3 protein is CASSLRVGKNIQYF. In nucleotides, the CDR3 is TGTGCCAGCAGTTTACGGGTTGGCAAAAACATTCAGTACTTC.